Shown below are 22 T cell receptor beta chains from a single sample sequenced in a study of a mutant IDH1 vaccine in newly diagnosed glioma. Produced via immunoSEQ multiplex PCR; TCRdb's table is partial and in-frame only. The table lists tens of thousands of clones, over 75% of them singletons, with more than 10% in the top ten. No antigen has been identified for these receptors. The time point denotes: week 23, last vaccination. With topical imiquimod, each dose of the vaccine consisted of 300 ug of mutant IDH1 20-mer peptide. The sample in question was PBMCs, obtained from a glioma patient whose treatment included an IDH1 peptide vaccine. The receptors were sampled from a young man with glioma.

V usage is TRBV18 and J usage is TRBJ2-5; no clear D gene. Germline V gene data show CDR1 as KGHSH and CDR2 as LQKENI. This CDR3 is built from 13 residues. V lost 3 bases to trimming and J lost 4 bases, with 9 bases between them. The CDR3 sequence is CASSPTLGETQYF. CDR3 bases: TGTGCCAGCTCACCGACCCTTGGAGAGACCCAGTACTTC.

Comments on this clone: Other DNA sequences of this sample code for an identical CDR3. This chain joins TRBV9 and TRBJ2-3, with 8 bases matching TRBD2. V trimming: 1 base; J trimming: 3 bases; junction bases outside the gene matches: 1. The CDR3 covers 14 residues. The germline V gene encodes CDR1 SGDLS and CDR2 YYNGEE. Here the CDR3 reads CASSVSGGTDTQYF. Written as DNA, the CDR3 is TGTGCCAGCAGCGTAAGCGGGGGAACAGATACGCAGTATTTT.

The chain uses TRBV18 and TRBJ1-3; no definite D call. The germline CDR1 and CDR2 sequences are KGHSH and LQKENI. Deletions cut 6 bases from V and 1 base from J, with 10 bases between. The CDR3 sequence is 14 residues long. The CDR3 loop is CASSQQVSGNTIYF. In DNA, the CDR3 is TGTGCCAGCTCGCAACAAGTGTCTGGAAACACCATATATTTT.

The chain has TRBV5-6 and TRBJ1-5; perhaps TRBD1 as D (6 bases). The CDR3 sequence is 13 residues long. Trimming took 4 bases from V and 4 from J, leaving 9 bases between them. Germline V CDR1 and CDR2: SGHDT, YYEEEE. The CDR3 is CASSIRGNQPQHF. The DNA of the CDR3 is TGTGCCAGCAGCATAAGGGGGAATCAGCCCCAGCATTTT.

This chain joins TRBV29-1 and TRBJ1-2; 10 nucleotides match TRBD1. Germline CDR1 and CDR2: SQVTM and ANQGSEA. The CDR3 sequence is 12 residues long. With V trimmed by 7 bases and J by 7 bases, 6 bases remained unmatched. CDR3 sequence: CSGHRTGGGYTF. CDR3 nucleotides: TGCAGCGGGCACCGGACAGGGGGTGGCTACACCTTC.

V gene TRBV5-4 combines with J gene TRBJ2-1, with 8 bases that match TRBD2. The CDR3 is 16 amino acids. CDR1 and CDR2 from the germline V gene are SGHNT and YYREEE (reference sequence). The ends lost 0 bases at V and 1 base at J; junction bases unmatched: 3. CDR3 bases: TGTGCCAGCAGCTTGGGTGGCGGGGGGTCCTACAATGAGCAGTTCTTC. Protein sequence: CASSLGGGGSYNEQFF.

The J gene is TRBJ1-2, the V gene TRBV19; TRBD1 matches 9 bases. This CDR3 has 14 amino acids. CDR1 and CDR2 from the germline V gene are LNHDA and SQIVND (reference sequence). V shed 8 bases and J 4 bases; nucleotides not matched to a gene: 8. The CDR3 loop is CASGTGTGPYGYTF. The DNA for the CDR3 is TGTGCCAGTGGTACCGGGACAGGGCCCTATGGCTACACCTTC.

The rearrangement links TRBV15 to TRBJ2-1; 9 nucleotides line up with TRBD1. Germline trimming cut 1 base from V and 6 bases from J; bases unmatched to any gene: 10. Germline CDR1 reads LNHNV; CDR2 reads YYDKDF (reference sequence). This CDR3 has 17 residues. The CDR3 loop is CATSRGSWTGVSNEQFF. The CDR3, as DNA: TGTGCCACCAGCAGAGGTTCCTGGACAGGGGTTTCCAATGAGCAGTTCTTC.

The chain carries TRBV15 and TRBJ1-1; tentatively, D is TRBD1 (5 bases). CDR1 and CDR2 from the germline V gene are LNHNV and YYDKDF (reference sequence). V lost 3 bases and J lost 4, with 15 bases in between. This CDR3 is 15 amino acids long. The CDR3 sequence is CATSRAGLLSTEAFF. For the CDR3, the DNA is TGTGCCACCAGCAGGGCAGGGCTTCTGAGCACTGAAGCTTTCTTT.

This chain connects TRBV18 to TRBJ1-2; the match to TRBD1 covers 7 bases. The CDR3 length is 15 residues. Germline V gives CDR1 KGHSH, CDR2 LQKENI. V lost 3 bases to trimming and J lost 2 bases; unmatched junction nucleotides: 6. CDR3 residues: CASSPLTRGNYGYTF. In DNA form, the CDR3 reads TGTGCCAGCTCACCCTTAACCAGGGGGAACTATGGCTACACCTTC.

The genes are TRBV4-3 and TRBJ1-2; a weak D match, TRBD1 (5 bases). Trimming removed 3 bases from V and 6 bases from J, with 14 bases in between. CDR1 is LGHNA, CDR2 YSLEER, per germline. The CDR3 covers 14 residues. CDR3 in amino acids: CASSHQGIADGYTF. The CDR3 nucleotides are TGCGCCAGCAGCCACCAGGGTATCGCGGATGGCTACACCTTC.

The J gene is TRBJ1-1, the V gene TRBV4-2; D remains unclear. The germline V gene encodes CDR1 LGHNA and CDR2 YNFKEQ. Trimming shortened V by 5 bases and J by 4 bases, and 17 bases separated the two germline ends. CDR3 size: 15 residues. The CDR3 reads CASSKTTGVVTEAFF. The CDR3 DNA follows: TGTGCCAGCAGCAAAACGACTGGGGTGGTCACTGAAGCTTTCTTT.

CDR3 amino acids: CASSLLSGGVDTQYF. The CDR3 region has the DNA TGCGCCAGCAGCTTACTTTCAGGGGGGGTAGATACGCAGTATTTT. The chain is built from TRBV5-1 and TRBJ2-3; D assignment may be TRBD1 or TRBD2 (7 bases each). The CDR3 totals 15 residues. Looked up from germline, CDR1 is SGHRS and CDR2 is YFSETQ. V lost 2 bases and J 5 bases, leaving 15 bases between the germline ends.

CDR3 protein: CASSGDRGYQPQHF. In DNA form, the CDR3 reads TGTGCCAGCAGCGGGGACAGGGGTTACCAGCCCCAGCATTTT. The chain carries TRBV9 and TRBJ1-5, with 10 bases aligning to TRBD1. The CDR3 loop spans 14 amino acids. In germline, CDR1 is SGDLS, CDR2 YYNGEE. V trimming: 3 bases; J trimming: 7 bases; junction bases outside the gene matches: 4.

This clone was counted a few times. The CDR3 reads CASSEFWTEPNTEAFF. CDR3 sequence (DNA): TGCGCCAGCAGTGAGTTTTGGACAGAGCCGAACACTGAAGCTTTCTTT. The genes are TRBV10-2 and TRBJ1-1, with D possibly being TRBD1 (6 bases). The V end lost 1 base, the J end lost 1 base, and 13 bases lay between the germline ends. Looked up from germline, CDR1 is WSHSY and CDR2 is SAAADI. The CDR3 runs to 16 residues.

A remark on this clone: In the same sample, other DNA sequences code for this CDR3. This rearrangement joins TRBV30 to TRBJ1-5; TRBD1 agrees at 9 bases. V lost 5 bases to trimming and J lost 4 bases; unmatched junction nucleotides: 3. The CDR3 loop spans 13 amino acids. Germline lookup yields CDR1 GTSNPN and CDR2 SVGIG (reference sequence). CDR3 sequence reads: CAWDRGLNQPQHF. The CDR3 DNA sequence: TGTGCCTGGGACAGGGGGTTGAATCAGCCCCAGCATTTT.

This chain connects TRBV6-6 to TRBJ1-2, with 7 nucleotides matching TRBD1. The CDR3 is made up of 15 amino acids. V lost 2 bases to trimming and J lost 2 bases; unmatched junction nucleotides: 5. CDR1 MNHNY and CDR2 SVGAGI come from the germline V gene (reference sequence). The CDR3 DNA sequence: TGTGCCAGCAGTTACAGTCCGACAGGGAACTATGGCTACACCTTC. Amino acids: CASSYSPTGNYGYTF.

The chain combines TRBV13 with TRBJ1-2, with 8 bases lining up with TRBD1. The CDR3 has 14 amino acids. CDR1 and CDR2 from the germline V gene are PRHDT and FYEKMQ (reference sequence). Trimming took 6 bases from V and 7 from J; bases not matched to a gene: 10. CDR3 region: CASSPRTGLTGYTF. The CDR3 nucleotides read TGTGCCAGCAGTCCTCGGACAGGGCTTACTGGCTACACCTTC. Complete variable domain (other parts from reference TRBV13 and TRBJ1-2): AAGVIQSPRHLIKEKRETATLKCYPIPRHDTVYWYQQGPGQDPQFLISFYEKMQSDKGSIPDRFSAQQFSDYHSELNMSSLELGDSALYFCASSPRTGLTGYTFGSGTRLTVV.

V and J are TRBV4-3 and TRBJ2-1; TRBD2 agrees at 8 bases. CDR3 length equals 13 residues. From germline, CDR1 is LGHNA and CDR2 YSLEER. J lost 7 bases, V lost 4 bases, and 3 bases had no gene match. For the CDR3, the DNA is TGCGCCAGCAGCCGTAGCGGGATAAATGAGCAGTTCTTC. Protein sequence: CASSRSGINEQFF.

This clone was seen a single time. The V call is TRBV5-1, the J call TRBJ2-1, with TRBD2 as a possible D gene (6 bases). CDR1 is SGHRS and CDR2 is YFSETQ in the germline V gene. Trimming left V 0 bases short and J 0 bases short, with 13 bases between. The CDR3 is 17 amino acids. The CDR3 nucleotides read TGCGCCAGCAGCTTGGGGGCTAGCGCCCACTCCTACAATGAGCAGTTCTTC. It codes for CASSLGASAHSYNEQFF.

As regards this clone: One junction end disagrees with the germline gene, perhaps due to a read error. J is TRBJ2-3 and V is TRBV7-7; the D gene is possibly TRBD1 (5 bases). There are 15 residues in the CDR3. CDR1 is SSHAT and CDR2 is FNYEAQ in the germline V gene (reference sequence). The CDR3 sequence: CASSLAGSSTDTQYF. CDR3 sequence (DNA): TGTGCTAGCAGCTTAGCAGGGTCTAGCACAGATACGCAGTATTTT.

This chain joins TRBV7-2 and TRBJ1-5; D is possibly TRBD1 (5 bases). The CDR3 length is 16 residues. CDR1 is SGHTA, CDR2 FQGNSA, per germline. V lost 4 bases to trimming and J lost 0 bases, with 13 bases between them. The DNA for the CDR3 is TGTGCCAGCAGCTCCCAGGGACGGACTAGCAATCAGCCCCAGCATTTT. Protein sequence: CASSSQGRTSNQPQHF.